The 15 T cell receptor beta chains presented below share a single source sample, sequenced in a study of metastatic and nonmetastatic thyroid tumors (dated by TCRdb to about 2020). No patient had received any treatment before thyroid surgery. Preparation of the library involved PCR. Sequenced using an Illumina HiSeq 4000. TCRdb itself trimmed the public reads at Q25 with fastp, ran MiXCR and retained productive beta chains. Counted in this sample were tens of thousands of clones; 17% of them appeared once. The ten largest make up roughly 9.8% of the sample. Sequencing was done on a sample of tumor tissue. The receptors were sampled from a female donor with papillary thyroid cancer or a benign thyroid nodule (not recorded which). Some clones in this sample may be carry-over from other donors' samples.

This clone was detected ten times or more. This chain connects TRBV30 to TRBJ1-3, with a possible D match to TRBD1 (5 bases). Germline V gene sequence: CDR1 GTSNPN, CDR2 SVGIG (reference sequence). CDR3 length: 16 residues. V was cut by 0 bases and J by 2 bases, with 14 bases left in between. The CDR3 loop is CAWSVLRGTTGNTIYF. The CDR3 DNA follows: TGTGCCTGGAGTGTACTGCGGGGCACGACTGGAAACACCATATATTTT.

Of note for this clone: One end of the junction fails to match germline, which may point to a read error. The V gene is TRBV28, the J gene TRBJ1-6; no clear D gene. There are 15 residues in the CDR3. Germline V CDR1 and CDR2: MDHEN, SYDVKM. CDR3 coding DNA: TGTGCCAGCAGTACCATGGTGACCTCCAATTCACCCCTCCTCTTT. It is translated as CASSTMVTSNSPLLF.

This clone was counted ten times or more. The rearrangement links TRBV5-1 to TRBJ2-3, with 8 bases fitting TRBD1. Germline V gives CDR1 SGHRS, CDR2 YFSETQ. This CDR3 comprises 17 residues. V was clipped by 4 bases and J by 2 bases; unmatched bases: 12. The CDR3 here is CASSNTPGQDYTDTQYF. CDR3 in DNA: TGCGCCAGCAGCAATACTCCGGGACAGGATTACACAGATACGCAGTATTTT.

This clone was detected a few times. This chain joins TRBV6-1 and TRBJ1-2, with no clear D. There are 14 residues in the CDR3. Germline-derived CDR1 and CDR2 are MNHNS and SASEGT. The V end was cut by 2 bases, the J end by 9 bases, with 16 bases between. This chain's CDR3 is CASSERHGPSCYTF. In DNA form, the CDR3 reads TGTGCCAGCAGTGAAAGACACGGCCCTTCATGCTACACCTTC.

This clone was seen repeatedly, ten times or more. Within the sample, other DNA sequences also encode this same CDR3. V gene TRBV20-1 combines with J gene TRBJ1-3; no reliable D call. The CDR3 extends over 18 amino acids. Germline values: CDR1 DFQATT, CDR2 SNEGSKA (reference sequence). Between the trimmed V and J ends, which lost 3 bases and 3 bases, there was a span of 24 bases. The CDR3 DNA is TGCAGTGCTAGGCCCGGGTCTCCGCGGACGGGGTTTGGAAACACCATATATTTT. This translates into CSARPGSPRTGFGNTIYF.

In its sample, this clone was seen many times. The chain has TRBV10-3 and TRBJ1-1, with D unresolved. V shed 3 bases and J shed 4 bases, with 9 bases lying between them. This CDR3 comprises 13 residues. CDR1 is ENHRY, CDR2 SYGVKD, per germline. The CDR3 protein is CAISDGWATEAFF. DNA of the CDR3: TGTGCCATCAGTGATGGGTGGGCCACTGAAGCTTTCTTT.

Ten or more counts support this clone. The J gene is TRBJ2-1, the V gene TRBV27, with 7 nucleotides matching TRBD1. V trimming: 5 bases; J trimming: 8 bases; junction bases outside the gene matches: 12. The CDR3 length is 15 residues. Germline V gene lookup returns CDR1 MNHEY and CDR2 SMNVEV (reference sequence). CDR3: CASSRDRVLGYEQFF. In DNA form, the CDR3 reads TGTGCCAGCAGTCGAGACAGGGTCTTGGGATATGAGCAGTTCTTC.

This clone was recorded at least ten times. The genes are TRBV24-1 and TRBJ2-1, with 13 bases aligning to TRBD2. V shed 5 bases, J shed 0 bases, and the junction held 6 bases outside the gene matches. CDR1 is KGHDR, CDR2 SFDVKD, per germline. The length of the CDR3 is 18 residues. The CDR3: CATSVGTSGMYSYNEQFF. The CDR3 region has the DNA TGTGCCACCAGTGTTGGGACTAGCGGGATGTACTCCTACAATGAGCAGTTCTTC.

A few counts support this clone. A much larger clone sits a single nucleotide away, making a read error possible. The chain recombines TRBV12-3 or TRBV12-4 with TRBJ2-4, with D unclear. Trimming took off 2 bases at V and 9 bases at J, with 8 bases between the two ends. The CDR3 has 12 amino acids. This CDR3 is CASSLLAIIQYF. The CDR3 DNA follows: TGTGCCAGCAGTTTACTGGCCATCATTCAGTACTTC.

This clone was seen ten or more times. The chain is built from TRBV6-2 or TRBV6-3 and TRBJ2-7, with D uncertain. V lost 0 bases and J lost 2, with 11 bases in between. Germline-derived CDR1 and CDR2 are MNHEY and SVGEGT. The CDR3 sequence is 15 residues long. CDR3 loop: CASSYSVRWTYEQYF. The CDR3 DNA follows: TGTGCCAGCAGTTACTCGGTTCGGTGGACCTACGAGCAGTACTTC.

This clone was found many times. This chain joins TRBV10-1 and TRBJ2-1, with 9 bases lining up with TRBD2. From germline, CDR1 is WNHNN and CDR2 SYGVQD (reference sequence). Losses at the gene ends were 8 bases for V and 9 bases for J; bases not matched to a gene: 11. The CDR3 is 14 amino acids. In nucleotides, the CDR3 is TGCGCCAGCGGGGATAGCGGGAGCAGAAGTGAGCAGTTCTTC. The encoded protein is CASGDSGSRSEQFF.

The sample holds many counts of this clone. This chain joins TRBV20-1 and TRBJ2-5, with D possibly TRBD2 on 6 matching bases. Trimming took off 0 bases at V and 1 base at J, with 12 bases between the two ends. Germline V CDR1 and CDR2: DFQATT, SNEGSKA (reference sequence). CDR3 length equals 15 residues. CDR3 DNA sequence: TGCAGTGCTAGAGAAGGAGGGTCAGGCCAAGAGACCCAGTACTTC. The encoded protein is CSAREGGSGQETQYF.

This clone was picked up many times. The J gene is TRBJ2-7, the V gene TRBV11-3; no definite D call. CDR3 length: 12 residues. Germline-derived CDR1 and CDR2 are SGHNT and YENEEA. V was trimmed by 1 base and J by 1 base, leaving 2 bases between them. CDR3 sequence (DNA): TGTGCCAGCAGCTTAGTTTCCTACGAGCAGTACTTC. The encoded protein is CASSLVSYEQYF.

This chain connects TRBV7-9 to TRBJ2-5, with TRBD2 matching 9 bases. From germline, CDR1 is SEHNR and CDR2 FQNEAQ (reference sequence). V was pared by 1 base and J by 4 bases, with 4 bases of the junction left unmatched. The CDR3 has 15 amino acids. DNA of the CDR3: TGTGCCAGCAGCTTAGTGACTAGCGGTACAGAGACCCAGTACTTC. It specifies CASSLVTSGTETQYF.

This clone was counted ten times or more. The chain combines TRBV6-1 with TRBJ1-5; D call uncertain. Between the trimmed V and J ends, which lost 5 bases and 0 bases, there was a span of 11 bases. The CDR3 contains 15 residues. The germline V gene encodes CDR1 MNHNS and CDR2 SASEGT. In DNA form, the CDR3 reads TGTGCCAGCAGTCTCAGCCTATATAGCAATCAGCCCCAGCATTTT. This gives the protein CASSLSLYSNQPQHF.